This T cell receptor (beta chain) was captured by sequencing in a study of T cells in localized non-small cell lung cancer. Study outcomes and limitations: Appearing in adjacent lung were a median about 60 of the top 100 tumor clones.

The V and J ends lost 6 bases and 0 bases respectively, with 9 bases between them. The CDR3 runs to 14 residues. Germline values: CDR1 SGHVS, CDR2 FNYEAQ. On this clone: Its antigen remains unidentified.

TCRdb keeps only in-frame clones here, not all; method: immunoSEQ multiplex PCR. The sample lists approximately 54,000 clones, about nine tenths occurring once. The sample consisted of peripheral blood, taken before any cancer treatment. The clonotype was recovered from a woman between 35 and 75 years old with stage I lung adenocarcinoma. J is TRBJ1-3 and V is TRBV7-6; no reliable D call. CDR3 loop: CASSSGLSGNTIYF. The CDR3 nucleotides read TGTGCCAGCAGTTCAGGACTCTCTGGAAACACCATATATTTT.